This TCR beta chain is from a study of blood T cell repertoires in COVID-19. Study details: The origin of the acute and convalescent COVID-19 samples was the United States, Italy and Spain. PBMCs, B-cell-depleted T cells, or T cells provided the cDNA or gDNA that made up the material.

The CDR3 covers 11 residues. Germline lookup yields CDR1 SQVTM and CDR2 ANQGSEA. V was cut by 7 bases and J by 9 bases, with 13 bases left in between. In the source study's methods: For nucleated cells, counts were estimated from reference gene primer amplification. The assay was immunoSEQ multiplex PCR, and TCRdb's table has in-frame clones only and misses some. V and J calls and clone size are as listed in that table; D and trimming were resolved from the DNA. The sample lists under 200,000 clones; 88% were seen once. This TCR was recovered from a man in his forties with active or convalescent COVID-19. The chain employs TRBV29-1 and TRBJ2-1; D is unclear. Sequenced sample: peripheral blood. The CDR3 sequence: CSGRTFGEQFF. DNA for the CDR3: TGCAGCGGCCGAACTTTCGGTGAGCAGTTCTTC.